The 9 T cell receptor beta chains reported below all come from one sample, sequenced in a study of T-cell reconstitution after alpha-beta-depleted transplantation in children. Preparation of the TCRbeta library involved a method that used unique molecular identifiers. In TCRdb, the PCR reads were re-called with MiXCR into one record per CDR3 protein. The table shows about 980,000 distinct CDR3 sequences, with about 26% occurring only once. Sequencing used PBMCs, mostly from graft donor cells, obtained 360 days after TCRalphabeta/CD19-depleted stem cell transplant. The receptors were gathered from a boy younger than two who had a stem cell transplant for SCID, so the T cells may come from the graft donor.

This clonotype was detected ten times or more. The chain uses TRBV10-2 and TRBJ1-1; 7 bases line up with TRBD1. Looked up from germline, CDR1 is WSHSY and CDR2 is SAAADI. The CDR3 is 14 amino acids. J gave up 2 bases and V 4 bases, and 4 bases lay outside the gene matches. CDR3 sequence reads: CASSGRTGNTEAFF. The CDR3 DNA sequence: TGCGCCAGCAGTGGGCGGACAGGCAACACTGAAGCTTTCTTT.

The gene calls are TRBV19 and TRBJ2-3; tentative D call: TRBD2 (5 bases). CDR3 length equals 17 residues. With 4 bases removed from V and 4 bases from J, the gap between germline ends came to 21 bases. Germline loops: CDR1 LNHDA, CDR2 SQIVND (reference sequence). The CDR3 DNA is TGTGCCAGTAGTACTCCCCGCAACCCGGGATTGCCAGATACGCAGTATTTT. Translated, it gives CASSTPRNPGLPDTQYF.

Only a few counts were recorded for this clonotype. The rearrangement uses TRBV5-1 and TRBJ2-2; 10 bases match TRBD2. This CDR3 contains 16 residues. Germline CDR1 SGHRS, CDR2 YFSETQ. The ends lost 4 bases at V and 4 bases at J; junction bases unmatched: 7. The CDR3 spells CASSPPSGGGTGELFF. The CDR3 DNA reads as TGCGCCAGCAGCCCTCCTAGCGGGGGAGGCACCGGGGAGCTGTTTTTT.

CDR3 in DNA: TGTGCCAGCAGTTTACGTAGAGGAAAAACGCCGATCTCTGGGGCCAACGTCCTGACTTTC. This codes for CASSLRRGKTPISGANVLTF. J is TRBJ2-6 and V is TRBV12-3 or TRBV12-4; D is undetermined. V lost 2 bases and J lost 0, with 20 bases in between. This CDR3 spans 20 amino acids.

This clonotype was detected only a few times. The chain employs TRBV7-9 and TRBJ2-7, with D possibly TRBD1 on 5 matching bases. From germline, CDR1 is SEHNR and CDR2 FQNEAQ (reference sequence). V lost 1 base and J lost 0, with 10 bases in between. The CDR3 loop spans 15 amino acids. This CDR3 reads CASSLGPGYSYEQYF. CDR3 nucleotide sequence: TGTGCCAGCAGCTTAGGCCCAGGGTACTCCTACGAGCAGTACTTC.

The chain combines TRBV6-4 with TRBJ2-3, with TRBD2 matching over 10 bases. With V trimmed by 6 bases and J by 3 bases, 12 bases remained unmatched. CDR3 length: 17 residues. Germline CDR1 MRHNA, CDR2 SNTAGT. The CDR3 nucleotides read TGTGCCAGCAGACCACCCCTCGGACTAGCGGTAACAGATACGCAGTATTTT. As protein: CASRPPLGLAVTDTQYF.

This clonotype was counted only a few times. The chain links TRBV30 to TRBJ2-1, with D unresolved. The CDR3 runs to 14 residues. V lost 4 bases and J 0 bases, leaving 10 bases between the germline ends. Germline V CDR1 and CDR2: GTSNPN, SVGIG (reference sequence). CDR3 DNA: TGTGCCTGGAACCCTGCGAGCTCCTACAATGAGCAGTTCTTC. This sequence encodes CAWNPASSYNEQFF.

This clonotype was recorded many times. The CDR3 is CASSPRRETQYF. The CDR3 DNA reads TGTGCCAGCAGTCCAAGGCGAGAGACCCAGTACTTC. This chain connects TRBV18 to TRBJ2-5; D uncertain. Germline CDR1 is KGHSH and CDR2 is LQKENI. The CDR3 has 12 amino acids. Between the trimmed V and J ends, which lost 8 bases and 4 bases, there was a span of 11 bases.

This chain connects TRBV3-1 to TRBJ2-5, with 7 nucleotides matching TRBD2. The CDR3 runs 15 residues. The V and J ends lost 0 bases and 1 base, in that order; junction bases with no gene match: 2. Germline V gene lookup returns CDR1 LGHDT and CDR2 YNNKEL (reference sequence). The CDR3 DNA sequence: TGTGCCAGCAGCCAAGAGGGGACTACCCAAGAGACCCAGTACTTC. Protein sequence: CASSQEGTTQETQYF.